This TCR beta chain is drawn from a study of blood T cell repertoires in COVID-19 (TCRdb year 2020). For the study in its entirety: Samples from collaborators originated in the United States, Italy and Spain and spanned both the acute and convalescent phases of COVID-19. The prospective study material was composed of cDNA or gDNA derived from T cells, B-cell-depleted T cells, or PBMCs. Subjects who had been exposed to COVID-19, were actively infected with it, or had recovered from it provided the deeply sampled blood TCRbeta repertoires that made up the dataset. A freely available public database, intended as a resource for researchers studying the immune response to SARS-CoV-2, is where the repertoires were released. Samples came from the ongoing ImmuneRACE study (first 160 participants) plus 1,254 subjects from 6 global collaborators. Sample metadata almost always included a de-identified subject ID, COVID-19 status, age in years and sex. Where available, HLA class I and class II types were obtained from metadata supplied by the sample provider rather than from assay-based typing. The full study reports these points: The amount of clinical and demographic metadata varied by source and participant and was provided uncurated.

The immunoSEQ Assay, a bias-controlled multiplex PCR, was used to amplify TCRbeta CDR3 regions from genomic DNA. The paper's data handling went like this. The number of nucleated cells in each sample was estimated by amplification of reference gene primers within the assay. Sequence reads were collapsed and filtered to measure the absolute abundance of every unique TCRbeta CDR3 rearrangement. For each sample, productive Simpson clonality was calculated as the square root of Simpson's diversity index over productive rearrangements. Here the immuneACCESS table is served through TCRdb, limited to in-frame sequences with V and J called. Missing clones are a known gap in these copies; in checked studies unresolved V genes cover under half, and the rest lacks a known reason. V and J calls and clone size are those listed in that table; D and trimming were worked out from the DNA. The sample yields 300,000 to 400,000 clones; around 88% were counted once. Of the sample, 2.5% to 3% is held by the ten largest clones.

With regard to this clone: No antigen is known for it. Base qualities are not provided; no much larger clone lies one nucleotide away.

Whole blood was collected in K2EDTA tubes by collaborating institutions according to the institutions' own protocols. Collaborator samples were shipped for TCRbeta analysis as frozen whole blood, isolated PBMCs, or DNA extracted from either sample type. The CDR3 contains 13 residues, cysteine and phenylalanine counted. The retained sequence is limited to the CDR3, 39 bases, with the frame set at the first base. For this chain, trimming is 0 bases at the V end and 8 bases at the J end, and the number of junction bases without a gene match is 1. The germline V gene encodes CDR1 MGHRA and CDR2 YSYEKL. This receptor was obtained from a young man with active or convalescent COVID-19. The sequenced sample was peripheral blood. The V and J segments used are TRBV4-1 and TRBJ2-1; TRBD1 lines up with 7 middle nucleotides. The nucleotide sequence is TGCGCCAGCAGCCAAGATAGGGGGCATGAGCAGTTCTTC. Its translation reads: CASSQDRGHEQFF.